This TCR beta chain was recovered during a study of STAT5B mutations in CD4+ large granular lymphocyte leukemia. Across the whole study: The CDR3 'QG' motif was associated with a particular HLA allele among healthy donors.

On this clone itself: The antigen remains unidentified.

Some clones are missing from TCRdb's copy, which holds only in-frame ones; the method was immunoSEQ multiplex PCR. The repertoire consists of some 20,000 clones, with around 78% occurring once and the leading ten covering about 0.4%. Study findings and constraints: CD4-sorted patient repertoires seemed more clonal than healthy CD4+ repertoires. Compared with healthy controls (2/35), patient top clones favored TRBV06 (8/27).

V was clipped by 4 bases and J by 14 bases; unmatched bases: 9. This CDR3 is 14 amino acids long. Germline assignment: CDR1 SGHAT and CDR2 FQNNGV. This TCR was sampled from a human donor in good health. The rearrangement links TRBV11-2 to TRBJ2-3, with 13 positions matching TRBD2. The sequencing sample was made of CD4+ T cells from blood buffy coats. For the CDR3, the DNA is TGTGCCAGCAGCTCTACTAGCGGGGGGGCTGTAGTGTATTTT. Translating gives CASSSTSGGAVVYF. Filled out from reference TRBV11-2 and TRBJ2-3, the complete variable domain reads EAGVAQSPRYKIIEKRQSVAFWCNPISGHATLYWYQQILGQGPKLLIQFQNNGVVDDSQLPKDRFSAERLKGVDSTLKIQPAKLEDSAVYLCASSSTSGGAVVYFGPGTRLTVL.